This TCR beta chain stems from a study of cytomegalovirus exposure and HLA in healthy donors. Germline V gives CDR1 SNHLY, CDR2 FYNNEI. The CDR3 loop spans 15 amino acids. V was clipped by 9 bases and J by 7 bases, with 22 bases between them. This clone was seen more than once but under ten times. PCR primers comprised 60 Vbeta and 13 Jbeta primers. Measured with immunoSEQ multiplex PCR; TCRdb has only the in-frame clones, and not every one. Of 120,000 or so clones in the sample, 60% to 80% were seen once. The genes are TRBV2 and TRBJ2-4; D remains unclear. Sequences were obtained from PBMCs. This clonotype was sampled from a man aged 30 to 39 in good health and CMV-seronegative. The chain's CDR3 is CARNDPLGDRNIQYF. The CDR3 region has the DNA TGTGCCAGAAATGATCCTTTGGGCGACCGGAACATTCAGTACTTC.